These 3 T cell receptor beta chains share one sample of origin, sequenced in a study of T cells in localized non-small cell lung cancer. Method: immunoSEQ multiplex PCR; TCRdb's copy keeps in-frame clones and lacks some. The sample records some 10,000 clones, around half being singletons. The sample was lymph node tissue, taken before any cancer treatment. The receptors here all came from a woman aged 35 to 75 with stage II squamous cell lung carcinoma.

The chain links TRBV27 to TRBJ2-5; TRBD2 agrees at 16 bases. V shed 6 bases, J shed 1 base, and the junction held 2 bases outside the gene matches. Looked up from germline, CDR1 is MNHEY and CDR2 is SMNVEV (reference sequence). This CDR3 region has 16 residues. CDR3 coding DNA: TGTGCCAGCAGGGGACTAGCGGGAGGGATCCAAGAGACCCAGTACTTC. This sequence encodes CASRGLAGGIQETQYF.

This clone is termed medium-sized (0.01 to 0.1%). The V gene is TRBV6-8, the J gene TRBJ1-3; no clear D. Between the trimmed V and J ends, which lost 7 bases and 0 bases, there was a span of 13 bases. Germline V gene sequence: CDR1 MNHGY, CDR2 SAAAGT. The CDR3 runs to 15 residues. The CDR3, as DNA: TGTGCCAGCAACTTTGACATGGACTCTGGAAACACCATATATTTT. Translating gives CASNFDMDSGNTIYF.

This clone was observed a single time. J is TRBJ2-5 and V is TRBV10-2; TRBD2 matches 11 bases. Germline lookup yields CDR1 WSHSY and CDR2 SAAADI. With V trimmed by 6 bases and J by 5 bases, 5 bases remained unmatched. The CDR3 length is 14 residues. The CDR3 loop reads CASRLAGERETQYF. CDR3 DNA sequence: TGCGCCAGCAGACTAGCGGGAGAAAGGGAGACCCAGTACTTC.